This section outlines one T cell receptor (beta chain) sequence together with its context. Its cognate antigen is unknown. This sample was included in a study of T cell responses to AZD1222 COVID-19 vaccine. Study-wide results and caveats: Of spike-specific TCRs, nearly half reportedly target regions left unmutated in variants.

Pooling was applied to second doses at about 4 or about 12 weeks. The CDR3 covers 15 residues. Germline V lookup: CDR1 SGDLS, CDR2 YYNGEE. Trimming pared 0 bases from V and 3 bases from J, leaving 13 bases between. Sequencing was performed with immunoSEQ multiplex PCR; in TCRdb, only in-frame clones are kept and a portion is missing. The sample holds about 140,000 clones, around 90% seen once. The TCR originated in an adult who received the AZD1222 COVID-19 vaccine. The chain recombines TRBV9 with TRBJ2-7; D gene uncertain. The sample in question was peripheral blood, obtained 28 days after the second AZD1222 dose. CDR3 sequence: CASSVGPDADYEQYF. CDR3 DNA: TGTGCCAGCAGCGTAGGTCCGGATGCAGACTACGAGCAGTACTTC. Full variable domain (rest looked up from reference TRBV9 and TRBJ2-7): DSGVTQTPKHLITATGQRVTLRCSPRSGDLSVYWYQQSLDQGLQFLIQYYNGEERAKGNILERFSAQQFPDLHSELNLSSLELGDSALYFCASSVGPDADYEQYFGPGTRLTVT.